This TCR beta chain originates from a study of beta chain features in type 1 diabetes. The germline V and J ends were trimmed by 4 bases and 4 bases, with 11 bases remaining between them. Germline CDR1 LNHDA, CDR2 SQIVND (reference sequence). The CDR3 has 14 amino acids. Notes on this clone: Its antigen is unidentified.

Every isolated RNA sample was fully reverse transcribed, so sequencing captured expressed TCRB transcripts. This table comes from immunoSEQ multiplex PCR, and its TCRdb copy is limited to in-frame clones, with some not included. Of 250,000 to 350,000 clones in the sample, 13% to 15% were seen once. One heparinised draw of blood, averaging about 110 mL, came from each donor. Findings and caveats of the study: TCRB CDR3 length was moderately but significantly reduced in all four CD4+ subsets of Type 1 diabetes patients. Insertions at VDJ junctions were less frequent in type 1 diabetes patients. These patients also deleted more nucleotides at the same junctions. Relative to healthy donors, patients appeared to have naive, central memory and Treg TCRB repertoires that were more similar.

The receptor was isolated from a man aged 25 to 40 with type 1 diabetes. Sequenced input: naive CD4+ T cells from blood. The chain has TRBV19 and TRBJ2-4; D perhaps matches TRBD2 (5 bases). As DNA, the CDR3 is TGTGCCAGTAGTAGCCCCGGCGGGAAAAACATTCAGTACTTC. Protein product: CASSSPGGKNIQYF.